The T cell receptor beta chain under discussion was sequenced for a study of identical twins. Trimming pared 1 base from V and 9 bases from J, leaving 13 bases between. CDR3 size: 13 residues. CDR1 is LGHNA and CDR2 is YNFKEQ in the germline V gene. Turning to this clonotype: What it recognizes is unknown.

Study results and caveats: The study found weaker excess twin sharing in beta out-of-frame sequences. The authors noted that invariant MAIT and iNKT cells could partly confound zero-insertion analyses.

Through template switching, a universal primer site was introduced, and the cDNA contained unique molecular identifiers. TCRdb redid the calling of the 5' RACE reads with MiXCR, one entry per CDR3 protein. The sample shows just over 450,000 distinct CDR3 sequences, approximately 15% of them seen only once. Separately, the same data were catalogued under a study of yellow fever vaccine responses in identical twins. That report adds: Reportedly, twins' vaccine T cell responses looked partly convergent and partly personalized.

Sequences were obtained from CD4+ T cells sorted from blood. The chain carries TRBV4-2 and TRBJ2-7; D tentatively fits TRBD1 or TRBD2 (5 bases each). This receptor was obtained from a woman younger than 30 in good health. The CDR3 coding sequence is TGTGCCAGCAGCCAAGCCCGAGGGACGGCGCAGTACTTC. Protein: CASSQARGTAQYF.